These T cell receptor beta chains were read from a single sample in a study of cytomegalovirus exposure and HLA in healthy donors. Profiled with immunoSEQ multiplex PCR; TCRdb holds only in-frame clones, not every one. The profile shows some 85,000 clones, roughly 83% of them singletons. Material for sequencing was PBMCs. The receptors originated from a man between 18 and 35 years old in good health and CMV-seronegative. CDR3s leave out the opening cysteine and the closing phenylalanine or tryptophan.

ASSRGTAEENTEAF	TRBV18
ASSLEVVGGLNEQY	TRBV7-8
ASSVEGSGRYEQY	TRBV9
ASSSPGYEQY	TRBV5-1
ASSLATGKIYGYT	TRBV27
ASSSKRRLRDRILDEQF	TRBV7-9
ASRDREGSEAF	TRBV10-3
ASGLTDSSTEAF	TRBV12-5
ASSLYVRDYRTYEQY	TRBV28
ASSDPSAGKGEQY	TRBV10-1
ASSLGQIQPQH	TRBV28
AWMGGTGEGEKLF	TRBV30
ASSYLQGNSPLH	TRBV6-5
ASSQVQGRNTIY	TRBV4-3
ASSEARDSGGRYEQY	TRBV2
ASSQLRDWEDEQF	TRBV5-1
ASSLRTNEKLF	TRBV7-6
ASSPGAASGRVNEQF	TRBV11-2
STHLSGRAYNEQF	TRBV29-1
ASSSGDFYEQY	TRBV5-1
ASSKAWALNSSASLNEQF	TRBV21-1
ASSRGGTEAF	TRBV6-5
AISESEEFYTEAF	TRBV10-3
SVVGQGNTEAF	TRBV29-1
ASSVQVPGEAF	TRBV9
ASSWRGGELF	TRBV6-6
ASSLAGREELYGYT	TRBV7-9
ASSSPRGTAKETQY	TRBV5-4
ASSAEPDREEY	TRBV5-1
ASSPEGGSTEAF	TRBV18
ASSQGQGSNTGELF	TRBV18
ASSATGNQPQH	TRBV9
ASSLVQGGDEQY	TRBV27
ASSPRRAVGAKNIQY	TRBV9
ASSLAKGSYEQY	TRBV7-9
ASRSLAVNTDTQY	TRBV7-6
ASSLIAGGDRNEQY	TRBV27
ASSYSRTGGIPRAF	TRBV6-5
ASSEYPQSMREKLF	TRBV6-1
ASIRAPASGSRNEQY	TRBV2
ASSIAAGETQY	TRBV19
ATSRDSGRGAYEQY	TRBV15